The 30 T cell receptor beta chains given below trace back to one sample, sequenced in a study of T cells after yellow fever vaccination. TCRdb called the 5' RACE reads again in MiXCR, with one record for every CDR3 protein. The sample contains 240,000 or so distinct CDR3 sequences, about 7% of which appear only once. Sequencing used CD4+ T cells sorted from PBMCs, obtained 15 days after the yellow fever booster vaccination. The receptor source for this set is a man in his thirties or forties who received the YFV17D yellow fever vaccine.

This clonotype was found many times. This chain uses TRBV7-2 with TRBJ2-1; unclear D gene. Germline CDR1 reads SGHTA; CDR2 reads FQGNSA. V shed 2 bases and J shed 10 bases, with 9 bases lying between them. The CDR3 runs to 12 residues. The CDR3 coding sequence is TGTGCCAGCAGCTTACAACTACTAGAGCAGTTCTTC. It is translated as CASSLQLLEQFF.

The V call is TRBV7-6, the J call TRBJ2-3; TRBD2 aligns across 8 bases. V lost 2 bases, J lost 3 bases, and 7 bases stayed unmatched. The CDR3 extends over 16 amino acids. Germline lookup yields CDR1 SGHVS and CDR2 FNYEAQ. CDR3 loop: CASSLQPGGRTDTQYF. The CDR3 DNA reads as TGTGCCAGCAGCTTACAGCCAGGCGGGAGGACAGATACGCAGTATTTT.

This clonotype has a count of ten or more. This chain links TRBV6-2 or TRBV6-3 with TRBJ2-1; TRBD2 agrees at 10 bases. After removal of 2 bases from V and 4 bases from J, the junction contained 8 bases not matched to a gene. Germline CDR1 MNHEY, CDR2 SVGEGT. The CDR3 totals 17 residues. This chain's CDR3 is CASSYMTLAGGYNEQFF. Here the CDR3 DNA reads TGTGCCAGCAGTTACATGACCTTAGCGGGAGGATACAATGAGCAGTTCTTC.

V usage is TRBV3-1 and J usage is TRBJ2-1; a possible D gene is TRBD1 (6 bases). Germline V gives CDR1 LGHDT, CDR2 YNNKEL (reference sequence). Trimming took 0 bases from V and 6 from J, leaving 12 bases between them. CDR3 length: 15 residues. This chain's CDR3 is CASSQEIYRANEQFF. CDR3 coding DNA: TGTGCCAGCAGCCAAGAGATCTACAGGGCCAATGAGCAGTTCTTC.

This clonotype showed up just a few times. The chain employs TRBV30 and TRBJ2-1; the D is unclear. The CDR3 extends over 14 amino acids. CDR1 is GTSNPN and CDR2 is SVGIG in the germline V gene (reference sequence). Trimming took 2 bases from V and 0 from J, leaving 8 bases between them. The CDR3, as DNA: TGTGCCTGGAGTTGGGGAAGCTCCTACAATGAGCAGTTCTTC. Amino acids: CAWSWGSSYNEQFF.

This clonotype was observed a few times. The rearrangement links TRBV5-1 to TRBJ1-3, with D maybe TRBD1 (6 bases). CDR1 is SGHRS and CDR2 is YFSETQ in the germline V gene. The CDR3 is made up of 17 amino acids. V lost 0 bases and J lost 0, with 13 bases in between. In DNA form, the CDR3 reads TGCGCCAGCAGCTTGGAATTGGGGGCGAGCTCTGGAAACACCATATATTTT. Its protein product is CASSLELGASSGNTIYF.

This clonotype has ten or more counts. The rearrangement uses TRBV20-1 and TRBJ2-7; the match to TRBD2 covers 8 bases. This CDR3 is built from 15 residues. The germline CDR1 and CDR2 sequences are DFQATT and SNEGSKA (reference sequence). Trimming removed 1 base from V and 2 bases from J; junction bases left unmatched: 7. As DNA, the CDR3 is TGCAGTGCTAGAGCGTCTCACGGGAGGGCCTACGAGCAGTACTTC. This sequence encodes CSARASHGRAYEQYF.

The gene calls are TRBV29-1 and TRBJ2-7; 8 nucleotides line up with TRBD2. The CDR3 is made up of 15 amino acids. Germline V gives CDR1 SQVTM, CDR2 ANQGSEA. V lost 7 bases, J lost 5 bases, and 16 bases stayed unmatched. CDR3 in DNA: TGCAGCGCCGACGGGACTGGAGCGGGAGTCAACGAGCAGTACTTC. The encoded protein is CSADGTGAGVNEQYF.

The V gene is TRBV15, the J gene TRBJ2-5; 12 bases align to TRBD2. Trimming at V came to 2 bases and at J to 2 bases, leaving 3 bases not matched to a gene. The V gene's germline CDR1 is LNHNV and CDR2 YYDKDF (reference sequence). The CDR3 is 16 amino acids. CDR3 loop: CATSRQLAGGQETQYF. The CDR3 region has the DNA TGTGCCACCAGCAGACAACTAGCGGGAGGACAAGAGACCCAGTACTTC.

The chain combines TRBV6-2 or TRBV6-3 with TRBJ2-7; 11 bases agree with TRBD2. Per germline, CDR1 MNHEY and CDR2 SVGEGT. The length of the CDR3 is 16 residues. Trimming took 4 bases from V and 1 from J; bases not matched to a gene: 6. The CDR3 bases are TGTGCCAGCAGTTCCCGCGGACTAGCGGGTTCCTACGAGCAGTACTTC. Translating it yields CASSSRGLAGSYEQYF.

The chain is built from TRBV7-2 and TRBJ2-7; D gene ambiguous. Germline lookup yields CDR1 SGHTA and CDR2 FQGNSA. Deletions cut 5 bases from V and 3 bases from J, with 5 bases between. The length of the CDR3 is 11 residues. CDR3 in amino acids: CASSNNYEQYF. CDR3 bases: TGTGCCAGCAGCAACAACTACGAGCAGTACTTC.

This clonotype has just a few counts. The V and J genes are TRBV7-2 and TRBJ2-5; unclear D gene. Germline V gene sequence: CDR1 SGHTA, CDR2 FQGNSA. Deletions cut 1 base from V and 5 bases from J, with 5 bases between. The CDR3 length is 12 residues. In DNA, the CDR3 is TGTGCCAGCAGCTTAGAATATGAGACCCAGTACTTC. Translated, it gives CASSLEYETQYF.

This clonotype was counted only a few times. The V and J genes are TRBV7-2 and TRBJ1-6, with D tentatively TRBD1 (6 bases). Germline CDR1 reads SGHTA; CDR2 reads FQGNSA. The length of the CDR3 is 15 residues. V shed 3 bases and J shed 10 bases, with 16 bases lying between them. The CDR3 DNA is TGTGCCAGCAGCTTGGAGGGACAATCAATATCACCCCTCCACTTT. The encoded protein is CASSLEGQSISPLHF.

The sample holds many counts of this clonotype. Mismatch with germline at one junction end may stem from a read error. The V call is TRBV20-1, the J call TRBJ2-3, with D hard to call. CDR3 size: 13 residues. Germline V CDR1 and CDR2: DFQATT, SNEGSKA (reference sequence). The CDR3: CSAAETGTDTQYF. CDR3 bases: TGCAGTGCTGCCGAGACCGGCACTGATACGCAGTATTTT.

This clonotype was seen at least ten times. The V and J genes are TRBV7-2 and TRBJ2-2; the D is unclear. Germline V gene lookup returns CDR1 SGHTA and CDR2 FQGNSA. V was shortened by 5 bases and J by 4 bases, with 8 bases between the two germline ends. CDR3 length: 13 residues. The CDR3 spells CASSPLGTGELFF. The CDR3 bases are TGTGCCAGCAGCCCGTTAGGCACCGGGGAGCTGTTTTTT.

The genes are TRBV6-2 or TRBV6-3 and TRBJ2-1, with 14 bases matching TRBD2. Germline V lookup: CDR1 MNHEY, CDR2 SVGEGT. The CDR3 is made up of 19 amino acids. V was pared by 6 bases and J by 1 base, with 11 bases of the junction left unmatched. CDR3 in DNA: TGTGCCAGCAGGGGGGGCAGGACTAGCGGGAGGTCATCCTACAATGAGCAGTTCTTC. This gives the protein CASRGGRTSGRSSYNEQFF.

Only a few counts were recorded for this clonotype. The J gene is TRBJ2-3, the V gene TRBV11-2; TRBD2 aligns across 14 bases. With 6 bases clipped from V and 4 bases from J, the junction kept 12 bases outside the gene matches. Germline V gene lookup returns CDR1 SGHAT and CDR2 FQNNGV. This CDR3 contains 18 residues. CDR3 DNA sequence: TGTGCCAGCAGTTCCGGGACTAGCGGGAGTATAAGCCCAGATACGCAGTATTTT. Protein sequence: CASSSGTSGSISPDTQYF.

V gene TRBV6-5 combines with J gene TRBJ2-3; D is undetermined. The CDR3 has 16 amino acids. Germline V gives CDR1 MNHEY, CDR2 SVGAGI. The germline V and J ends were trimmed by 2 bases and 1 base, with 13 bases remaining between them. This CDR3 is CASSYTRTGRTDTQYF. CDR3 bases: TGTGCCAGCAGTTACACCAGGACGGGTCGCACAGATACGCAGTATTTT.

This clonotype was seen more than once but under ten times. The rearrangement uses TRBV5-6 and TRBJ2-7, with 8 bases fitting TRBD2. This CDR3 has 14 amino acids. J lost 2 bases, V lost 0 bases, and 1 base had no gene match. The V gene's germline CDR1 is SGHDT and CDR2 YYEEEE. For the CDR3, the DNA is TGTGCCAGCAGCTTGGGCGGGAGGCCCTACGAGCAGTACTTC. Encoded protein: CASSLGGRPYEQYF.

This clonotype was detected a few times. The junction differs from germline at one of its ends, possibly a read error. The chain is built from TRBV3-1 and TRBJ2-7, with 7 nucleotides matching TRBD1. This CDR3 is built from 12 residues. The V gene's germline CDR1 is LGHDT and CDR2 YNNKEL (reference sequence). CDR3 protein: CASSPKCLQGWF. The CDR3 DNA is TGTGCCAGCAGCCCTAAGTGCCTACAGGGGTGGTTC.

This clonotype was recorded a few times. The chain couples TRBV12-3 or TRBV12-4 to TRBJ1-4; D gene uncertain. This CDR3 has 14 amino acids. V was pared by 3 bases and J by 4 bases, with 9 bases between. The CDR3 protein is CASSFSARNEKLFF. The DNA of the CDR3 is TGTGCCAGCAGTTTTAGCGCCCGTAATGAAAAACTGTTTTTT.

This clonotype turned up a few times. V is TRBV7-8 and J is TRBJ2-3; no clear D. The CDR3 extends over 14 amino acids. With 8 bases removed from V and 4 bases from J, the gap between germline ends came to 16 bases. Germline lookup yields CDR1 SGHVS and CDR2 FQNEAQ. The DNA for the CDR3 is TGTGCCAGCCACTCCTCCCGAATCGCAGATACGCAGTATTTT. It codes for CASHSSRIADTQYF.

The chain joins TRBV20-1 to TRBJ2-1; D gene unclear. V was clipped by 3 bases and J by 3 bases, with 12 bases between them. CDR3 size: 14 residues. From germline, CDR1 is DFQATT and CDR2 SNEGSKA (reference sequence). CDR3 in amino acids: CSARQSDLYNEQFF. The DNA of the CDR3 is TGCAGTGCTAGGCAATCGGACCTCTACAATGAGCAGTTCTTC.

This clonotype came up a few times. This chain links TRBV5-1 with TRBJ1-1; tentatively, D is TRBD1 (5 bases). The CDR3 has 13 amino acids. Germline V CDR1 and CDR2: SGHRS, YFSETQ. V was cut by 2 bases and J by 11 bases, with 16 bases left in between. In nucleotides, the CDR3 is TGCGCCAGCAGCTTAGGACACCCCTCGGAGGCTTTCTTT. This translates into CASSLGHPSEAFF.

Only a few counts were recorded for this clonotype. The genes are TRBV5-1 and TRBJ2-7; TRBD1 is a possible D gene (5 bases). Germline CDR1 and CDR2: SGHRS and YFSETQ. V was clipped by 5 bases and J by 1 base, with 10 bases between them. The CDR3 spans 13 residues. This chain's CDR3 is CASSVGASYEQYF. CDR3 bases: TGCGCCAGCAGTGTTGGGGCTTCCTACGAGCAGTACTTC.

The rearrangement joins TRBV20-1 to TRBJ1-6; no clear D gene. Between the trimmed V and J ends, which lost 2 bases and 9 bases, there was a span of 17 bases. CDR1 is DFQATT and CDR2 is SNEGSKA in the germline V gene (reference sequence). The CDR3 covers 15 residues. CDR3 region: CSARRAGLDASPLHF. The CDR3 DNA follows: TGCAGTGCTAGACGAGCTGGACTTGATGCTTCACCCCTCCACTTT.

The CDR3 region is CASSQGGSPRDTQYF. For the CDR3, the DNA is TGTGCCAGCAGCCAAGGTGGGAGCCCCAGGGATACGCAGTATTTT. The chain employs TRBV3-1 and TRBJ2-3; D may be TRBD2 (5 bases). CDR3 length equals 15 residues. Trimming took 1 base from V and 6 from J, leaving 14 bases between them. Germline V gives CDR1 LGHDT, CDR2 YNNKEL (reference sequence).

This clonotype was detected a few times. J is TRBJ1-2 and V is TRBV18, with D unresolved. The V and J ends lost 4 bases and 4 bases respectively, with 10 bases between them. The CDR3 spans 13 residues. Germline CDR1 reads KGHSH; CDR2 reads LQKENI. The CDR3 DNA sequence: TGTGCCAGCTCACAAGGCGCATCCTATGGCTACACCTTC. Translated, it gives CASSQGASYGYTF.

This clonotype was counted many times. The rearrangement links TRBV2 to TRBJ2-3; TRBD1 or TRBD2 may be the D gene (5 bases each). The CDR3 consists of 13 residues. The germline gives CDR1 SNHLY, CDR2 FYNNEI. Trimming took 6 bases from V and 0 from J, leaving 7 bases between them. CDR3 DNA sequence: TGTGCCAGCAGCTGGGACAGCACAGATACGCAGTATTTT. Its translation: CASSWDSTDTQYF.

This clonotype was seen more than once but under ten times. The chain uses TRBV5-6 and TRBJ2-7, with 10 bases identical to TRBD2. Losses at the gene ends were 0 bases for V and 4 bases for J; bases not matched to a gene: 7. The CDR3 loop spans 16 amino acids. The V gene's germline CDR1 is SGHDT and CDR2 YYEEEE. The CDR3: CASSLEVLAGAYEQYF. The CDR3 DNA follows: TGTGCCAGCAGCTTGGAGGTGCTAGCGGGAGCGTACGAGCAGTACTTC.